What follows are 26 T cell receptor beta chains derived from one specimen sequenced in a study of blood T cells in healthy people across ages. It was with a sample-barcoded 5' primer and a J-beta primer mix that a second PCR of roughly 6 to 12 cycles was run. TCRdb redid the calling of the 5' RACE reads with MiXCR, one entry per CDR3 protein. In the table there are roughly 1,700,000 distinct CDR3 sequences, 28% of which are singletons. The sample consisted of blood. The receptors here all came from a woman aged 30 to 39 in good health.

A few counts support this clonotype. A much larger clonotype is one base distant, so this may be a read error. This rearrangement joins TRBV7-6 to TRBJ2-3; D remains ambiguous. Germline CDR1 SGHVS, CDR2 FNYEAQ. V was pared by 4 bases and J by 2 bases, with 7 bases between. The CDR3 totals 13 residues. This CDR3 reads CASSSSNTDTQYF. The CDR3 nucleotides are TGTGCCAGCAGCTCGTCTAACACAGATACGCAGTATTTT.

The V and J genes are TRBV5-1 and TRBJ1-1; D is unclear. Per germline, CDR1 SGHRS and CDR2 YFSETQ. This CDR3 is built from 13 residues. The V end was cut by 4 bases, the J end by 3 bases, with 10 bases between. Written as DNA, the CDR3 is TGCGCCAGCAGCGCGGGTCTTCACACTGAAGCTTTCTTT. It translates to CASSAGLHTEAFF.

There are a few counts of this clonotype. The chain has TRBV20-1 and TRBJ1-1; D perhaps matches TRBD1 (5 bases). Trimming left V 6 bases short and J 0 bases short, with 20 bases between. In germline, CDR1 is DFQATT, CDR2 SNEGSKA (reference sequence). This CDR3 has 16 amino acids. CDR3 nucleotides: TGCAGTGCCAAACCCAGGGACTCTTCCATGAACACTGAAGCTTTCTTT. This sequence encodes CSAKPRDSSMNTEAFF.

At least ten counts were recorded for this clonotype. This chain links TRBV29-1 with TRBJ1-2; D is possibly TRBD1 (5 bases). The CDR3 covers 11 residues. Germline V gene lookup returns CDR1 SQVTM and CDR2 ANQGSEA. V was cut by 5 bases and J by 3 bases, with 7 bases left in between. CDR3 bases: TGCAGCGTTTACAGGTACTATGGCTACACCTTC. This gives the protein CSVYRYYGYTF.

V is TRBV12-5 and J is TRBJ2-5; the D gene is possibly TRBD1 (6 bases). Germline-derived CDR1 and CDR2 are LGHNT and FRNRAP. The CDR3 is made up of 17 amino acids. With 3 bases removed from V and 3 bases from J, the gap between germline ends came to 20 bases. The CDR3 loop reads CASGFSLSRDTEETQYF. DNA of the CDR3: TGTGCTAGTGGTTTCTCTCTTTCCCGGGACACAGAAGAGACCCAGTACTTC.

This clonotype was seen at least ten times. The chain links TRBV7-2 to TRBJ2-5, with TRBD2 identical over 10 bases. CDR1 and CDR2 (germline): SGHTA, FQGNSA. V was pared by 4 bases and J by 1 base, with 3 bases of the junction left unmatched. The CDR3 totals 15 residues. CDR3 nucleotides: TGTGCCAGCAGCTATAGCGGGGGGACCCAAGAGACCCAGTACTTC. Protein sequence: CASSYSGGTQETQYF.

A few counts support this clonotype. The chain is built from TRBV5-1 and TRBJ2-2; D gene uncertain. The CDR3 has 13 amino acids. Germline V gene sequence: CDR1 SGHRS, CDR2 YFSETQ. The V gene lost 3 bases and the J gene lost 4 bases, with 7 bases spanning the gap. The CDR3 region has the DNA TGCGCCAGCAGCTCGGTCATCACCGGGGAGCTGTTTTTT. It yields the protein CASSSVITGELFF.

This clonotype was detected a few times. The chain uses TRBV5-1 and TRBJ2-5, with 7 positions matching TRBD2. Germline V gene sequence: CDR1 SGHRS, CDR2 YFSETQ. The CDR3 totals 14 residues. V gave up 5 bases and J gave up 4 bases; unmatched junction bases: 8. Here the CDR3 reads CASSFLSGGETQYF. The CDR3 bases are TGCGCCAGCAGTTTCCTCTCGGGGGGAGAGACCCAGTACTTC.

There are a few counts of this clonotype. The chain has TRBV6-5 and TRBJ2-3, with 15 bases lining up with TRBD2. Germline loops: CDR1 MNHEY, CDR2 SVGAGI. The CDR3 runs 16 residues. J lost 7 bases, V lost 7 bases, and 9 bases had no gene match. The CDR3 region is CASNTGLAGGPYTQYF. DNA for the CDR3: TGTGCCAGCAATACGGGACTAGCGGGGGGACCTTATACGCAGTATTTT.

The chain employs TRBV20-1 and TRBJ2-7; D gene unclear. The germline V gene encodes CDR1 DFQATT and CDR2 SNEGSKA (reference sequence). The ends were cut back, 3 bases at V and 3 bases at J, with 9 bases in the middle. This CDR3 is 12 amino acids long. DNA for the CDR3: TGCAGTGCTAGCCGGCGGAACTACGAGCAGTACTTC. It yields the protein CSASRRNYEQYF.

This clonotype turned up a few times. The CDR3 coding sequence is TGCGCCAGCAGCTCGAATGGACGGGCGAGCACAGATACGCAGTATTTT. This codes for CASSSNGRASTDTQYF. The J gene is TRBJ2-3, the V gene TRBV5-1; no reliable D call. The CDR3 extends over 16 amino acids. Germline CDR1 and CDR2: SGHRS and YFSETQ. Deletions cut 3 bases from V and 0 bases from J, with 14 bases between.

This chain links TRBV10-3 with TRBJ2-7; D possibly corresponds to TRBD2 (6 bases). The CDR3 consists of 13 residues. Germline CDR1 is ENHRY and CDR2 is SYGVKD. CDR3 amino acids: CAAGGEYSYEQYF. CDR3 nucleotide sequence: TGTGCGGCGGGCGGGGAGTACTCCTACGAGCAGTACTTC.

The chain combines TRBV3-1 with TRBJ2-4; 8 bases align to TRBD1. The CDR3 has 13 amino acids. Germline V gene sequence: CDR1 LGHDT, CDR2 YNNKEL (reference sequence). With V trimmed by 4 bases and J by 13 bases, 9 bases remained unmatched. The CDR3 DNA sequence: TGTGCCAGCAGCCCAACACAGGGGGGACCACAGTACTTC. Its protein product is CASSPTQGGPQYF. The whole variable domain, remainder taken from reference TRBV3-1 and TRBJ2-4, is DTAVSQTPKYLVTQMGNDKSIKCEQNLGHDTMYWYKQDSKKFLKIMFSYNNKELIINETVPNRFSPKSPDKAHLNLHINSLELGDSAVYFCASSPTQGGPQYFGAGTRLSVL.

This clonotype has ten or more counts. The V gene is TRBV15, the J gene TRBJ2-1; a possible D gene is TRBD1 (6 bases). Germline V lookup: CDR1 LNHNV, CDR2 YYDKDF (reference sequence). V lost 3 bases and J 6 bases, leaving 24 bases between the germline ends. The CDR3 extends over 18 amino acids. This chain's CDR3 is CATSRVGYRAAAFNEQFF. The CDR3 nucleotides read TGTGCCACCAGCAGGGTGGGTTACAGGGCCGCCGCTTTCAATGAGCAGTTCTTC.

This chain joins TRBV6-5 and TRBJ1-6; D unresolved. Trimming cost V 4 bases and J 5 bases, with 21 bases left between them. Germline CDR1 reads MNHEY; CDR2 reads SVGAGI. The CDR3 length is 18 residues. The CDR3: CASSSTSLPGLDNSPLHF. CDR3 bases: TGTGCCAGCAGTTCTACGTCACTACCCGGGCTGGATAATTCACCCCTCCACTTT.

Comments on this clonotype: This may be a read error, as it is one base from a much larger clone. CDR3 sequence reads: CSASVGNSGANVLTF. DNA of the CDR3: TGCAGTGCTAGTGTGGGGAACTCTGGGGCCAACGTCCTGACTTTC. The chain uses TRBV20-1 and TRBJ2-6; D remains ambiguous. Trimming pared 3 bases from V and 0 bases from J, leaving 9 bases between. CDR3 size: 15 residues. Germline V lookup: CDR1 DFQATT, CDR2 SNEGSKA (reference sequence).

This clonotype was picked up one time. The chain uses TRBV5-1 and TRBJ2-2, with 10 bases that match TRBD2. V lost 6 bases, J lost 6 bases, and 8 bases stayed unmatched. In germline, CDR1 is SGHRS, CDR2 YFSETQ. The CDR3 is made up of 15 amino acids. In DNA form, the CDR3 reads TGCGCCAGCATCGGGACAGCGGGGGGGCCCGGGGAGCTGTTTTTT. This sequence encodes CASIGTAGGPGELFF.

Remarks on this clonotype: A clone one base away is much larger, so this may be a read error. V and J are TRBV20-1 and TRBJ2-7, with 8 bases fitting TRBD2. Germline-derived CDR1 and CDR2 are DFQATT and SNEGSKA (reference sequence). J was trimmed by 7 bases and V by 7 bases; bases with no gene match: 9. The CDR3 is 12 amino acids. The CDR3 nucleotides are TGCAGTGAAGCGGGAGTAAGCAATGAGCAGTACTTC. It encodes CSEAGVSNEQYF.

With respect to this clonotype: A single base separates this from a much larger clone, so it may be a read error. V gene TRBV7-9 combines with J gene TRBJ2-5; D is unresolved. Matching the DNA end better, TRBJ2-7 makes the J call doubtful. The CDR3 is made up of 12 amino acids. CDR1 SEHNR and CDR2 FQNEAQ come from the germline V gene (reference sequence). CDR3 bases: TGTGCCAGCAGCTTCCGTCTTGCCGAGCAGTACTTC. It specifies CASSFRLAEQYF.

The rearrangement links TRBV6-5 to TRBJ1-2, with D perhaps TRBD1 (5 bases). V was trimmed by 0 bases and J by 7 bases, leaving 15 bases between them. The CDR3 contains 15 residues. The V gene's germline CDR1 is MNHEY and CDR2 SVGAGI. In DNA, the CDR3 is TGTGCCAGCAGTTACTCGAGGGGCGAGGCTGGTGGCTACACCTTC. Residues: CASSYSRGEAGGYTF.

As regards this clonotype: A much larger clone sits a single nucleotide away, making a read error possible. The V call is TRBV20-1, the J call TRBJ2-5; perhaps TRBD1 as D (6 bases). CDR3 size: 16 residues. The germline V gene encodes CDR1 DFQATT and CDR2 SNEGSKA (reference sequence). V was shortened by 0 bases and J by 11 bases, with 25 bases between the two germline ends. The CDR3 is CSARDPRVQGFYGQYF. The CDR3 DNA reads TGCAGTGCTAGAGACCCTCGTGTGCAGGGGTTCTACGGGCAGTACTTC.

V usage is TRBV29-1 and J usage is TRBJ2-4; D may be TRBD2 (5 bases). The CDR3 consists of 14 residues. The germline CDR1 and CDR2 sequences are SQVTM and ANQGSEA. V was cut by 4 bases and J by 13 bases, with 23 bases left in between. As DNA, the CDR3 is TGCAGCGTTGTCACTAGATGGAAGGTGAATGAGCAGTACTTC. This encodes CSVVTRWKVNEQYF.

The rearrangement uses TRBV14 and TRBJ2-1; D call uncertain. Germline V CDR1 and CDR2: SGHDN, FVKESK. V lost 5 bases to trimming and J lost 8 bases, with 16 bases between them. The CDR3 consists of 14 residues. The CDR3 nucleotides are TGTGCCAGCAGCTCCACGTCGGGCCCCCATGAGCAGTTCTTC. Translation gives CASSSTSGPHEQFF.

The chain recombines TRBV20-1 with TRBJ2-7; perhaps D is TRBD1 or TRBD2 (5 bases each). The CDR3 extends over 13 amino acids. Germline V lookup: CDR1 DFQATT, CDR2 SNEGSKA (reference sequence). Trimming cost V 4 bases and J 2 bases, with 12 bases left between them. CDR3 protein: CSANRDDAYEQYF. The CDR3 DNA is TGCAGTGCTAACCGGGACGACGCCTACGAGCAGTACTTC.

With regard to this clonotype: An end of the junction differs from the germline gene, which may be a read error. In DNA form, the CDR3 reads TGTGCCAACAGTGCTCCGGGACAGGGTTCCTATGGCTACACCTTC. Protein: CANSAPGQGSYGYTF. The gene calls are TRBV25-1 and TRBJ1-2; 9 bases fit TRBD1. The CDR3 has 15 residues. Germline V gene sequence: CDR1 MGHDK, CDR2 SYGVNS.

The rearrangement joins TRBV5-5 to TRBJ1-5; D uncertain. Looked up from germline, CDR1 is SGHKS and CDR2 is YYEKEE (reference sequence). The CDR3 has 14 residues. With 0 bases removed from V and 0 bases from J, the gap between germline ends came to 4 bases. The CDR3 protein is CASSLANSNQPQHF. CDR3 sequence (DNA): TGTGCCAGCAGCTTGGCTAATAGCAATCAGCCCCAGCATTTT.